This T cell receptor beta chain was sequenced in a study of regulatory T cells in long-lasting Graves disease (dated by TCRdb to the early 2020s). As for the study more broadly: Antithyroid drugs had been taken for less than 3 months by newly diagnosed Graves' disease patients. Peripheral blood TCR sequencing and RNA sequencing compared persistent Graves' disease patients with newly diagnosed Graves' disease patients. The study was conducted in China and was registered as a clinical trial. A total of some 33 samples were covered by TCR sequencing, comprising approximately 13 persistent and about 20 newly diagnosed Graves' disease patients. General findings and caveats noted by the study authors: The authors acknowledged the small sample size as a limitation that may reduce accuracy. Because the primary lesion, thyroid tissue, could not be accessed, the study looked at peripheral blood alone. TRBV28, TRBJ1-2 and TRBJ2-5 were preferentially used in persistent disease, while TRBV20-1 and TRBJ2-1 were favored in newly diagnosed disease. Compared with newly diagnosed patients, persistent Graves' disease patients had lower TCR Shannon entropy and fewer highly expanded clones, which suggests clonal expansion. Sequencing and analysis were limited to the TCR beta chain. More public clonotypes were shared among persistent patients (under 3,000) than among newly diagnosed patients (roughly 1,000).

Libraries were built with multiplex PCR. Data came from an Illumina HiSeq 4000. To build TCR beta libraries, CDR3 regions were amplified by Arm-PCR using iRepertoire HTBI primers. PCR products were gel purified before sequencing. The published analysis was carried out like this. Across samples, approximately 68 TRBV and 14 TRBJ segments were identified and used for gene usage analysis of CDR3 amino acid clonotypes. COPE and FqMerger were used to merge the filtered high-quality paired reads into contigs. BLAST was used to align contigs to the IMGT TRBV, TRBD and TRBJ reference genes, and CDR3 was defined following IMGT. Any clonotype with a frequency above 0.1% was counted as a highly expanded clone. Repertoire diversity was measured by Shannon entropy, and V-J evenness by the Gini coefficient. A clonotype was considered public if more than one individual shared it. TCRdb redid the processing of the public reads, applying fastp at Q25 and MiXCR, and retained in-frame beta chains. Every distinct CDR3 protein forms one entry, paired with its most common genes and DNA. TCRdb's processing, not the authors', yielded these V and J calls. This sample comprises hundreds of thousands of distinct CDR3 sequences, roughly 15% of them detected only once. Clones ranked in the top ten supply about 17% of the sample.

What the time point label conveys for this sample: newly diagnosed GD, antithyroid drugs for less than 3 months. For both TCR sequencing and RNA sequencing, RNA was extracted from PBMCs in TRIzol. The diagnosis of Graves' disease followed American Thyroid Association guidelines. Patients were recruited from an endocrinology department in Xi'an, China. From each patient, around 9.3 milliliters of peripheral blood was collected into an EDTA anticoagulant tube. Ficoll Paque Plus density gradient separation was used to isolate PBMCs, and no further T cell sorting was performed. An Agilent 2100 Bioanalyzer and agarose gel were used to check RNA quality, while a NanoDrop 2000 measured RNA concentration. Unmatched junction bases come to 9, with V trimmed by 1 base and J by 7 bases. From the cysteine up to the phenylalanine, the CDR3 has a length of 15 residues. The CDR3 DNA has 45 bases and is translated from base 1. From the germline V gene, CDR1 is SGHTA and CDR2 is FQGNSA.

This clonotype was detected only a few times. What this receptor recognizes is not known. No much larger clonotype is one base removed from it; base qualities were not supplied. The data were also submitted as part of a second study, on T cells in Graves' hyperthyroidism and ophthalmopathy. The second study's paper adds: Graves' hyperthyroidism was defined as stable when no progression to ophthalmopathy occurred over 18 months of follow-up. Hyperthyroidism patients were newly diagnosed, had a disease duration of under 2 months, and were aged 18 to 65 years. Any patient with an uncontrolled infection, another autoimmune disease, pregnancy or lactation was excluded. Diagnoses relied on clinical symptoms, serum thyroxine and TRAb, thyroid ultrasound and orbital computed tomography. The TCR CDR3 was subjected to a first round of RT-PCR using the HTBI primer set and the Qiagen OneStep RT-PCR kit. Most expanded thyroid clonotypes (frequency above 0.001) were also detected in blood, suggesting blood repertoires may reflect thyroid immune responses. A model built on a 13 V-J signature distinguished ophthalmopathy from stable hyperthyroidism, reaching roughly 88% sensitivity and under 84% specificity in cross-validation and 80%/75% in testing. During validation, the model predicted progression to ophthalmopathy a median of about 5.9 months ahead of onset, with approximately 71% sensitivity and more than 72% specificity. To identify distinguishing TCR V-J signatures, a discovery cohort of some 99 patients was used, comprising approximately 40 with Graves' ophthalmopathy and some 60 with stable Graves' hyperthyroidism. Prospective prediction of ophthalmopathy was tested in an independent validation cohort consisting of some 19 hyperthyroidism patients and more than 15 patients who later progressed to ophthalmopathy. The 90 to 100 discovery patients were randomly split 7:3 into training and test sets. In addition, the study compared T-cell repertoires in thyroid tissue and in blood from over 5 Graves' hyperthyroidism patients. After blood sampling, hyperthyroidism patients were treated with methimazole at a starting dose of 30 mg daily, and ophthalmopathy patients were treated with high-dose intravenous methylprednisolone. Libraries were constructed in a second round of multiplex PCR, after which size selection and purification were performed. Paired-end sequencing of the libraries was performed with 100 bp reads on an Illumina HiSeq2000. SOAPnuke was used to process the raw data, removing reads that contained adapters or uncalled bases, had a mean Phred below 15, or lacked an exact match to the constant primer or identifier. COPE v1.2.5 was used to merge the high-quality paired reads, and each unique nucleotide sequence was defined as a clonotype. Clonotypes were aligned to IMGT TRBV, TRBD and TRBJ reference segments using MiTCR v1.1. Only V-J combinations with frequency above 0.0001, covering 99% to 99.2% of repertoires, were analysed. The TCS score was defined as F50 (clonal expansion) divided by E x V (chaos), with BLOSUM62-based TCRdist calculated between CDR3 peptides within each V-J. Welch's t-statistics and random forest reduced fewer than 550 V-J features to 13, which were used in a naive Bayes classifier (R e1071). No statistical method was used to set the sample size in advance, and investigators knew the group allocation. TCR Vbeta CDR3 sequencing of 135 peripheral blood samples (more than 40 ophthalmopathy, under 80 hyperthyroidism and some 17 progressor patients) is reported in the paper.

The chain joins TRBV7-2 to TRBJ1-2, with 7 junctional bases fitting TRBD1. The clonotype originates from a young woman with Graves disease. Donor details come from another sample of the same person, matched by shared clones. The specimen comprised peripheral blood mononuclear cells (PBMCs), sampled at new diagnosis, from a patient treated with antithyroid drugs. The nucleotides read TGTGCCAGCAGCTTAGTCCGTGAGGGGGCCTTTGGCTACACCTTC. Its translation reads: CASSLVREGAFGYTF.